This T cell receptor (beta chain) is from a study of regulatory and conventional T cells in RAG deficiency. Study-wide points: Shorter CDR3s in all patient subsets; >75% Treg-Tconv overlap in Omenn. Other subsets showed around 9.4-fold reductions, but Treg unique TCR beta sequences fell approximately 100-fold in these patients. Shannon entropy was markedly lower and Simpson indices higher in RAG-deficient patients than control T-cell subsets.

Clones were sequenced by immunoSEQ multiplex PCR, and TCRdb holds only the in-frame ones, with some missing. Of roughly 30,000 clones in the sample, 90% to 97% were seen once. With 3 bases removed from V and 2 bases from J, the gap between germline ends came to 10 bases. The CDR3 is made up of 14 amino acids. CDR1 is MNHNS, CDR2 SASEGT, per germline. Genomic DNA came from blood conventional CD4+ T cells gated CD25-low CD127-high. Regarding this clone: Its antigen is unidentified. This CDR3 is also generated by other DNA sequences in the sample.

The same data also contributed to another study, on regulatory T cells. This second study notes: Primers: 52 TRBV forward and 13 TRBJ reverse.

The sample comprised CD25- CD4+ T cells sorted from blood. The TCR originated in a human donor in good health. The rearrangement joins TRBV6-1 to TRBJ1-2; weak D call: TRBD1 (5 bases). CDR3 nucleotide sequence: TGTGCCAGCAGTGAGTGGGGGGACAACTATGGCTACACCTTC. Translated: CASSEWGDNYGYTF.